This TCR beta chain was sequenced during a study of post-analysis software for immune sequencing data. Study-wide findings and caveats: Compared with controls, patients showed significantly lower normalized Chao1 diversity. TRBV5-6, TRBV5-1 and TRBV20-1 belonged to a set of roughly 5 TRBV segments that were more frequent in patients than controls.

CDR3 length: 15 amino acids. V lost 7 bases and J 1 base, leaving 15 bases between the germline ends. Unique molecular identifiers were built into the TCR beta cDNA libraries. From the PCR reads, TCRdb called clonotypes with MiXCR, one entry per CDR3 protein. The sample includes 650,000 to 900,000 distinct CDR3 sequences, approximately 44% of them seen just once. About this clonotype itself: The antigen is unknown.

This clonotype was sampled from a girl aged 10 to 17 with multiple sclerosis. The chain carries TRBV12-3 or TRBV12-4 and TRBJ2-3; the D call may be TRBD1 or TRBD2 (5 bases each). The specimen was blood. CDR3 DNA sequence: TGTGCCAGCACCAAACTGGGGGAAGGCACAGATACGCAGTATTTT. This sequence encodes CASTKLGEGTDTQYF.